The 5 T cell receptor beta chains below come from one sample, sequenced in a study of Ad26.COV2.S vaccination and SARS-CoV-2 variants. Sequencing was performed with immunoSEQ multiplex PCR; in TCRdb, only in-frame clones are kept and a portion is missing. The data contain some 400,000 clones, about 89% of them singletons. Stated treatment: around 19 received Ad26.COV2.S at low or high dose, single or two shots; about 5 received placebo; per-sample allocation not given. On day 63 after the first injection, vaccine and placebo recipients gave samples. The specimen comprised peripheral blood, sampled in a trial of Ad26.COV2.S vaccine versus placebo. Source of these receptors: a person aged 18-60 years who received the Ad26.COV2.S COVID-19 vaccine or a placebo.

This chain joins TRBV27 and TRBJ2-7; no clear D. V lost 3 bases, J lost 4 bases, and 13 bases lay in between. The CDR3 spans 14 residues. CDR1 and CDR2 from the germline V gene are MNHEY and SMNVEV (reference sequence). In DNA form, the CDR3 reads TGTGCCAGCAGTTTCGGCAGGAATGTATACGAGCAGTACTTC. It translates to CASSFGRNVYEQYF.

This chain uses TRBV7-2 with TRBJ1-5; the match to TRBD1 covers 9 bases. The junction had 8 bases not matched to a gene; V was cut back by 5 bases and J by 6 bases. The CDR3 extends over 15 amino acids. Germline V gives CDR1 SGHTA, CDR2 FQGNSA. The CDR3 spells CASSIQGANSQPQHF. Written as DNA, the CDR3 is TGTGCCAGCAGCATACAGGGGGCAAACAGTCAGCCCCAGCATTTT. The entire variable domain, with the rest obtained from reference TRBV7-2 and TRBJ1-5, is as follows: GAGVSQSPSNKVTEKGKDVELRCDPISGHTALYWYRQSLGQGLEFLIYFQGNSAPDKSGLPSDRFSAERTGGSVSTLTIQRTQQEDSAVYLCASSIQGANSQPQHFGDGTRLSIL.

The chain joins TRBV7-2 to TRBJ2-7, with D possibly being TRBD1 or TRBD2 (7 bases each). V lost 5 bases to trimming and J lost 7 bases, with 24 bases between them. This CDR3 contains 16 residues. Germline CDR1 reads SGHTA; CDR2 reads FQGNSA. The CDR3 coding sequence is TGTGCCAGCAGCCGCAACCAGGGAGGGGGCTCGGGAGAGCAGTACTTC. It translates to CASSRNQGGGSGEQYF. The complete variable domain, with remaining parts taken from reference TRBV7-2 and TRBJ2-7, reads GAGVSQSPSNKVTEKGKDVELRCDPISGHTALYWYRQSLGQGLEFLIYFQGNSAPDKSGLPSDRFSAERTGGSVSTLTIQRTQQEDSAVYLCASSRNQGGGSGEQYFGPGTRLTVT.

The V and J genes are TRBV18 and TRBJ2-2, with 8 bases aligning to TRBD2. Looked up from germline, CDR1 is KGHSH and CDR2 is LQKENI. The CDR3 is 15 residues long. The V segment lost 6 bases and the J segment 5 bases; nucleotides outside the gene matches: 8. This chain's CDR3 is CASSQDSGGTGELFF. The CDR3 DNA follows: TGTGCCAGCTCCCAGGACTCGGGAGGGACCGGGGAGCTGTTTTTT.

The chain recombines TRBV28 with TRBJ1-2, with D perhaps TRBD1 (6 bases). V lost 4 bases, J lost 7 bases, and 19 bases lay in between. CDR3 size: 15 residues. CDR1 MDHEN and CDR2 SYDVKM come from the germline V gene. The CDR3, as DNA: TGTGCCAGCAGTTCCCTGGGCGGGGGCGTGGGTGGCTACACCTTC. Translating gives CASSSLGGGVGGYTF.